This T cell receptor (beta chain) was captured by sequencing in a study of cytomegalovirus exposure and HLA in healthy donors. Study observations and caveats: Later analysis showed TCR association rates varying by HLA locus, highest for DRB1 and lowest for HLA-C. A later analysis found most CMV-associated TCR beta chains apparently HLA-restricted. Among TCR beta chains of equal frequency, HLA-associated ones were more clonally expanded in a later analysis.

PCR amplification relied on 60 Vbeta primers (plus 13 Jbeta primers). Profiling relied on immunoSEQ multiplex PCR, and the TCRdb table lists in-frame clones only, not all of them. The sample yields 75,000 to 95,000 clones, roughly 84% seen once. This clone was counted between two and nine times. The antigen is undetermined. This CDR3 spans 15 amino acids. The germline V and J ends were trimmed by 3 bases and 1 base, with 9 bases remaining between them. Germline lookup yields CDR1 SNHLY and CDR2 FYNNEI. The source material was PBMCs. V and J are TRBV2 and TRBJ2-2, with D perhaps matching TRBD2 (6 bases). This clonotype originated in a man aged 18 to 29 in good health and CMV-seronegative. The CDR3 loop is CASSERRGNTGELFF. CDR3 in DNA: TGTGCCAGCAGTGAGCGGCGGGGGAACACCGGGGAGCTGTTTTTT.